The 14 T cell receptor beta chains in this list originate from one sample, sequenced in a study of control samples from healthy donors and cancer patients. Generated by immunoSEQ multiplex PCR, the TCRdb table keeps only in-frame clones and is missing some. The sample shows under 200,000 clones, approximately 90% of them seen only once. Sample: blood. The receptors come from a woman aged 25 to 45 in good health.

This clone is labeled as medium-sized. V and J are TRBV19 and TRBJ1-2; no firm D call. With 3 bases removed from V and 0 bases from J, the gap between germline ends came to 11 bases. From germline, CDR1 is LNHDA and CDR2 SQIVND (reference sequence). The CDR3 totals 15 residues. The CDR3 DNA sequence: TGTGCCAGTAGTATGATCCCTACCGCTAACTATGGCTACACCTTC. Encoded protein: CASSMIPTANYGYTF.

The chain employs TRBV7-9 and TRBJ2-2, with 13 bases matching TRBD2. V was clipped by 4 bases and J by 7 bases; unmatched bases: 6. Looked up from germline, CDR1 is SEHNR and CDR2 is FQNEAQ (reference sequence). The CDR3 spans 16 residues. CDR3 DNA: TGTGCCAGCAGCTCGAGGACTAGCGGGAGTGACGGGGAGCTGTTTTTT. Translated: CASSSRTSGSDGELFF.

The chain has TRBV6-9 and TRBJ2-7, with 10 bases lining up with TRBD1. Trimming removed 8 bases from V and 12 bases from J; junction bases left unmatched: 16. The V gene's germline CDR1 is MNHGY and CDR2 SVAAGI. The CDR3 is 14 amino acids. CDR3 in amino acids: CASFSGETGGNRYF. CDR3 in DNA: TGTGCCAGCTTCTCAGGTGAGACAGGGGGCAATAGGTACTTC.

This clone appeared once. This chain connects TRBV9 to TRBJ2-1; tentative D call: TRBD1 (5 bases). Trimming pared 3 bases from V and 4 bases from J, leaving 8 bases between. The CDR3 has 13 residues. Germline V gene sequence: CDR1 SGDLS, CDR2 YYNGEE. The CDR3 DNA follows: TGTGCCAGCAGCGGGACACTATACAATGAGCAGTTCTTC. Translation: CASSGTLYNEQFF.

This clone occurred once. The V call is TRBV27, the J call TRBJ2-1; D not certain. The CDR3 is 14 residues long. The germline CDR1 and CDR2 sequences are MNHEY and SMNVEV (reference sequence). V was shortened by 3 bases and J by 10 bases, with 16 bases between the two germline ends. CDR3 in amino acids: CASSFLSASEEQFF. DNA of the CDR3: TGTGCCAGCAGTTTCTTATCGGCTTCCGAAGAGCAGTTCTTC.

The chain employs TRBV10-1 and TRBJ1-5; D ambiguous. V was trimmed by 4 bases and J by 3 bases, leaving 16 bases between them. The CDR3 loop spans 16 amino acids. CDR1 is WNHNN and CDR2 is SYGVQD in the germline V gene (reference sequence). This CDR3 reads CASSVGPRTTNQPQHF. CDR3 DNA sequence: TGCGCCAGCAGTGTAGGCCCCCGAACCACCAATCAGCCCCAGCATTTT.

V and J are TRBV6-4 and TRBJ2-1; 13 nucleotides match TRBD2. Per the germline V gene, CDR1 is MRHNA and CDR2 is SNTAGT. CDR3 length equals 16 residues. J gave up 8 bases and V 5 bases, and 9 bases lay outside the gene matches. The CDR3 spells CASSQTSGRAIDEQFF. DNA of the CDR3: TGTGCCAGCAGTCAAACTAGCGGGAGGGCCATTGATGAGCAGTTCTTC.

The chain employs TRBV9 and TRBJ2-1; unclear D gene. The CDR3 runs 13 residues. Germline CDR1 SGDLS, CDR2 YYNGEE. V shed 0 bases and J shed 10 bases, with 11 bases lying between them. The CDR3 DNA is TGTGCCAGCAGCGTAGATCCTAGTCCCGAGCAGTTCTTC. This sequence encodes CASSVDPSPEQFF.

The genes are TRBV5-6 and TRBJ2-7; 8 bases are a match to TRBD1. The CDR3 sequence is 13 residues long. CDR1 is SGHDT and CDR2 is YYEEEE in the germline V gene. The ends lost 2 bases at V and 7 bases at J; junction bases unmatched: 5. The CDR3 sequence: CASSFRGHGEQYF. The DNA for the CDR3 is TGTGCCAGCAGCTTCAGGGGGCATGGGGAGCAGTACTTC.

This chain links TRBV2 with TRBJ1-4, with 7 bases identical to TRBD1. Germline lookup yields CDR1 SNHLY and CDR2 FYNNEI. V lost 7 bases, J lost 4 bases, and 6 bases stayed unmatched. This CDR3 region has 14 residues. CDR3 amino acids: CASTRYRGNEKLFF. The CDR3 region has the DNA TGTGCCAGCACCAGGTACAGGGGTAATGAAAAACTGTTTTTT.

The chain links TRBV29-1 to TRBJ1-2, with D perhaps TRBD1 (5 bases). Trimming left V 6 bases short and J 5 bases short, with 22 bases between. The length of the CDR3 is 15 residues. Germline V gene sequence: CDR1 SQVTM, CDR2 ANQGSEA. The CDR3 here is CSVADSLLSDYGYTF. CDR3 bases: TGCAGCGTCGCCGACAGTTTACTAAGTGATTATGGCTACACCTTC.

CDR3 region: CASHRVSTNEKLFF. CDR3 DNA: TGTGCCAGCCACAGGGTCAGCACTAATGAAAAACTGTTTTTT. The gene calls are TRBV27 and TRBJ1-4; D perhaps matches TRBD1 (6 bases). V lost 8 bases and J 2 bases, leaving 12 bases between the germline ends. CDR1 MNHEY and CDR2 SMNVEV come from the germline V gene (reference sequence). The CDR3 has 14 residues. The full variable domain, its missing parts supplied by reference TRBV27 and TRBJ1-4, is EAQVTQNPRYLITVTGKKLTVTCSQNMNHEYMSWYRQDPGLGLRQIYYSMNVEVTDKGDVPEGYKVSRKEKRNFPLILESPSPNQTSLYFCASHRVSTNEKLFFGSGTQLSVL.

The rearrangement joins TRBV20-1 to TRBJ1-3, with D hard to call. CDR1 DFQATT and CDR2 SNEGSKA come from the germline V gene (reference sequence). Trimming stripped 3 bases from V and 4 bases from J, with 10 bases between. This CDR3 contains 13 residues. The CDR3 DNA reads TGCAGTGCTAGTCGGGATGCAGGAAACACCATATATTTT. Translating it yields CSASRDAGNTIYF.

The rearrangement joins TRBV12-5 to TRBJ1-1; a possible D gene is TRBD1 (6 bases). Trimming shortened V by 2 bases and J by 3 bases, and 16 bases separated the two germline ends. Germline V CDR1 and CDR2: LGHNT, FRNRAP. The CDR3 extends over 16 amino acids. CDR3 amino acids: CASGLSLSGAHTEAFF. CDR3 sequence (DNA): TGTGCTAGTGGTTTGTCGCTCTCAGGGGCGCACACTGAAGCTTTCTTT.